This entry features one T cell receptor (beta chain) sequence. Antigen: not known. The CDR3 consists of 16 residues. Unmatched junction bases numbered 6, after V lost 3 bases and J lost 8 bases. Germline V lookup: CDR1 KGHSH, CDR2 LQKENI. 13 Jbeta primers and 60 Vbeta primers were used for the PCR. Clones were sequenced by immunoSEQ multiplex PCR, and TCRdb holds only the in-frame ones, with some missing. The sample holds 150,000 to 200,000 clones, roughly 77% seen once. These data originate in a study of cytomegalovirus exposure and HLA in healthy donors. Study observations and caveats: In an earlier analysis, in some 500 donors, most V segments appeared productive either ~87% or ~30% of the time. Per a later analysis, under 20,000 TCR beta sequences showed association with HLA alleles at 0.05 false discovery rate.

The source is a man between 18 and 29 years old in good health and CMV-seropositive. Sequencing input: PBMCs. The J gene is TRBJ2-1, the V gene TRBV18, with 14 bases lining up with TRBD2. The DNA for the CDR3 is TGTGCCAGCTCACCCTGGACTAGCGGGAGGATGGATGAGCAGTTCTTC. Its protein product is CASSPWTSGRMDEQFF.